These T cell receptor beta chains were read from a single sample in a study of shared clonotypes between healthy human individuals. Clones were read by immunoSEQ multiplex PCR, and TCRdb kept only the in-frame ones, dropping some. The sample lists about 1 million clones; about 75% were seen once. The sample taken for sequencing was memory CD4+ T cells sorted from blood. Every receptor here comes from a man between 18 and 35 years old in good health. The CDR3 runs from the conserved cysteine through the conserved F or W.

V | length | CDR3
TRBV6-1 | 15 | CASSEIQGSQETQYF
TRBV18 | 16 | CASSRQGGTGANVLTF
TRBV5-1 | 14 | CASSSSTGSYEQYF
TRBV10-3 | 17 | CAISDLVGDRGSYEQYF
TRBV9 | 15 | CASSVGLAGKETQYF
TRBV7-8 | 12 | CASSFDFYEQYF
TRBV28 | 14 | CASSSGQTRETQYF
TRBV2 | 14 | CASSDGQGRQPQHF
TRBV7-3 | 14 | CASSGSGAGDTQYF
TRBV5-1 | 16 | CASSLTSGSVTGELFF
TRBV28 | 11 | CASSRYEKLFF
TRBV5-1 | 11 | CASSSNREQFF
TRBV2 | 13 | CASIAGQNYGYTF
TRBV2 | 9 | CASSEVPFF
TRBV4-2 | 16 | CASSQEFRGSYNEQFF
TRBV5-1 | 15 | CASSFSGTENEKLFF
TRBV5-8 | 15 | CASSASGTGGEKLFF
TRBV7-9 | 15 | CASSLGSMVGETQYF
TRBV5-1 | 15 | CASSLEQGHYNEQFF
TRBV10-3 | 12 | CAISRVYNEQFF
TRBV5-4 | 15 | CASTYGGGYYNEQFF
TRBV10-3 | 14 | CAIRGDRVDQPQHF
TRBV11-2 | 14 | CASSIDRANEKLFF
TRBV7-2 | 14 | CASSLLTEYNEQFF
TRBV11-1 | 13 | CASSLVLNTEAFF
TRBV27 | 15 | CASSLRGGATDTQYF
TRBV28 | 16 | CASSPTGGGRPRTQYF
TRBV7-8 | 15 | CASRDGRAERNEQFF
TRBV13 | 17 | CASSSNPLWGSTGELFF
TRBV15 | 13 | CATSRDRTGELFF
TRBV6-6 | 15 | CASSYGSGSGSIQYF
TRBV6-9 | 16 | CASSRPGRGPGNTIYF
TRBV18 | 12 | CASSPSSYEQYF
TRBV6-1 | 15 | CASSERQGNTGELFF
TRBV18 | 15 | CASSPGPGRGQPQHF
TRBV15 | 15 | CATSRDPGGNEKLFF
TRBV30 | 12 | CAWDREQETQYF
TRBV15 | 14 | CATSSRLVDYGYTF
TRBV5-6 | 16 | CASSFKSTGSRYGYTF
TRBV19 | 15 | CASRRDRISGNTIYF
TRBV5-1 | 18 | CASSLSRGSGFLQETQYF
TRBV28 | 15 | CASSSQIPQADTQYF
TRBV28 | 17 | CASTLGLGGFKNNEQFF
TRBV10-3 | 13 | CAISWTNTDTQYF
TRBV5-1 | 14 | CASSTGTLNQPQHF
TRBV30 | 12 | CAWSVLNTEAFF
TRBV29-1 | 13 | CSVNLKGHGEAFF
TRBV6-5 | 15 | CASKTREGGTGELFF
TRBV5-1 | 14 | CASSLGDRVYEQYF